Each of the 10 T cell receptor beta chains below was sequenced from the same sample in a study of blood T cell repertoires in COVID-19. Profiling relied on immunoSEQ multiplex PCR, and the TCRdb table lists in-frame clones only, not all of them. Of 150,000 to 200,000 clones in the sample, approximately 87% were seen once. The specimen sequenced was peripheral blood. The receptors stem from a woman aged 55 to 70 with COVID-19, enrolled during active disease.

The chain employs TRBV10-2 and TRBJ2-2; 10 positions agree with TRBD2. This CDR3 comprises 17 residues. Germline V gene sequence: CDR1 WSHSY, CDR2 SAAADI. J was trimmed by 3 bases and V by 0 bases; bases with no gene match: 4. DNA of the CDR3: TGCGCCAGCAGTGAGTCAGGGCTAGCGGGGGACACCGGGGAGCTGTTTTTT. Amino acid sequence: CASSESGLAGDTGELFF.

The chain recombines TRBV30 with TRBJ1-5; TRBD1 is a possible D gene (6 bases). The CDR3 runs 15 residues. Looked up from germline, CDR1 is GTSNPN and CDR2 is SVGIG (reference sequence). With 2 bases removed from V and 7 bases from J, the gap between germline ends came to 18 bases. The CDR3 DNA reads TGTGCCTGGAGTAGCGGTTCACAGGGAGAACAGCCCCAGCATTTT. Its protein product is CAWSSGSQGEQPQHF.

The chain has TRBV19 and TRBJ1-5; 8 nucleotides line up with TRBD1. Germline V CDR1 and CDR2: LNHDA, SQIVND (reference sequence). The V and J ends lost 8 bases and 5 bases, in that order; junction bases with no gene match: 11. This CDR3 contains 15 residues. The CDR3 nucleotides read TGTGCCAGTGTCTTCGGGGGACAGGCCGATCAGCCCCAGCATTTT. This sequence encodes CASVFGGQADQPQHF.

The sample holds a few counts of this clone. The chain has TRBV6-6 and TRBJ1-5, with 8 bases lining up with TRBD1. This CDR3 spans 15 amino acids. Germline V gives CDR1 MNHNY, CDR2 SVGAGI (reference sequence). The junction had 9 bases not matched to a gene; V was cut back by 4 bases and J by 7 bases. CDR3 bases: TGTGCCAGCAGTTTCGCCGGACAGGGCGGGCAGCCCCAGCATTTT. Translation: CASSFAGQGGQPQHF.

This clone occurred once. The V gene is TRBV30, the J gene TRBJ1-6; a weak D match, TRBD1 (5 bases). This CDR3 is 15 amino acids long. Between the trimmed V and J ends, which lost 0 bases and 10 bases, there was a span of 16 bases. Germline loops: CDR1 GTSNPN, CDR2 SVGIG (reference sequence). CDR3 loop: CAWSVRQGFRSPLHF. DNA of the CDR3: TGTGCCTGGAGTGTACGGCAGGGATTCAGATCACCCCTCCACTTT.

The V gene is TRBV6-2 or TRBV6-3, the J gene TRBJ2-7, with D tentatively TRBD2 (6 bases). The V and J ends lost 0 bases and 1 base respectively, with 10 bases between them. The CDR3 is made up of 15 amino acids. CDR1 and CDR2 (germline): MNHEY, SVGEGT. This CDR3 is CASSYSGGRSYEQYF. The CDR3 coding sequence is TGTGCCAGCAGTTACTCAGGAGGGCGATCCTACGAGCAGTACTTC.

V is TRBV18 and J is TRBJ2-6; 9 bases line up with TRBD2. Germline lookup yields CDR1 KGHSH and CDR2 LQKENI. The CDR3 totals 19 residues. The V segment lost 1 base and the J segment 0 bases; nucleotides outside the gene matches: 7. The CDR3 bases are TGTGCCAGCTCACCACTTTTAGCGGGGGTCGGCTCTGGGGCCAACGTCCTGACTTTC. It yields the protein CASSPLLAGVGSGANVLTF.

V is TRBV10-3 and J is TRBJ1-6, with 11 nucleotides matching TRBD1. The CDR3 covers 16 residues. Per germline, CDR1 ENHRY and CDR2 SYGVKD. The V and J ends lost 5 bases and 5 bases, in that order; junction bases with no gene match: 5. CDR3 residues: CAISRTGGVDNSPLHF. As DNA, the CDR3 is TGTGCCATCAGTCGGACAGGGGGCGTCGATAATTCACCCCTCCACTTT.

The CDR3 sequence is CASSSMGLAGGETQYF. CDR3 DNA sequence: TGTGCCAGCAGCTCGATGGGACTAGCGGGAGGTGAGACCCAGTACTTC. The chain couples TRBV14 to TRBJ2-5, with 15 bases fitting TRBD2. Looked up from germline, CDR1 is SGHDN and CDR2 is FVKESK. CDR3 length equals 16 residues. V was clipped by 5 bases and J by 5 bases; unmatched bases: 6.

The chain combines TRBV10-1 with TRBJ2-7; TRBD2 matches 10 bases. Germline CDR1 WNHNN, CDR2 SYGVQD (reference sequence). The V and J ends lost 4 bases and 0 bases, in that order; junction bases with no gene match: 0. The CDR3 has 14 residues. This CDR3 is CASSGLAGSYEQYF. For the CDR3, the DNA is TGCGCCAGCAGTGGACTAGCGGGCTCCTACGAGCAGTACTTC.